The T cell receptor (beta chain) described here comes from a study of blood T cell repertoires in COVID-19. Study overall: Sources were T cells, B-cell-depleted T cells, or PBMCs; the material itself was cDNA or gDNA.

The CDR3 consists of 14 residues. The trim removed 9 bases at V and 5 bases at J, leaving 11 bases unmatched. Per germline, CDR1 KGHDR and CDR2 SFDVKD. Per the authors' pipeline: Researchers report that nucleated cell counts were estimated from reference gene primer amplification. TCRdb's table, derived via immunoSEQ multiplex PCR, lists solely in-frame clones and lacks some. The V and J calls and the clone size are those of that table, but D and trimming were determined from the DNA. The sample shows about 220,000 clones, approximately 90% of them seen only once. Cohorts were assigned according to the clinical history that participants reported. Symptom resolution, clearance, or two negative PCRs marked the recovered donors of Cohort 3.

This sequence originates from a woman aged 25-40 years who had recovered from COVID-19. Sequencing was performed on PBMCs or T cells enriched from blood (not recorded which). This chain links TRBV24-1 with TRBJ2-5, with 7 bases identical to TRBD1. This CDR3 reads CATGETGAGETQYF. The CDR3, as DNA: TGTGCCACCGGGGAAACAGGGGCCGGGGAGACCCAGTACTTC.